The clone carrying this TCR beta chain was counted many times. Its antigen is as yet unknown. These data come from a study of CD8 T cells in ankylosing spondylitis. Each TCR beta library was made by quantitative 5'-RACE that incorporated molecular barcodes. TCRdb called the 5' RACE reads again in MiXCR, with one record for every CDR3 protein. The profile covers roughly 440,000 distinct CDR3 sequences, with roughly 18% appearing a single time and around 0.92% taken by the ten largest. The V gene's germline CDR1 is ENHRY and CDR2 SYGVKD. V was pared by 7 bases and J by 2 bases, with 6 bases of the junction left unmatched. The CDR3 has 15 amino acids. Overall study results and limits: There was reportedly significant enrichment of clones that were disease-linked in matched ankylosing spondylitis synovial fluid. For ankylosing spondylitis blood, a TCR beta motif of about eight highly homologous variants appeared characteristic. Reactive arthritis synovial fluid and blood were previously reported to contain some motif variants.

The receptor comes from a male donor with ankylosing spondylitis. The material sequenced was blood, either unsorted or a sorted T cell fraction (not recorded which). V gene TRBV10-3 combines with J gene TRBJ2-3; TRBD2 aligns across 10 bases. The CDR3 reads CAINPSGGPTDTQYF. CDR3 coding DNA: TGTGCCATCAACCCTAGCGGGGGCCCCACAGATACGCAGTATTTT.